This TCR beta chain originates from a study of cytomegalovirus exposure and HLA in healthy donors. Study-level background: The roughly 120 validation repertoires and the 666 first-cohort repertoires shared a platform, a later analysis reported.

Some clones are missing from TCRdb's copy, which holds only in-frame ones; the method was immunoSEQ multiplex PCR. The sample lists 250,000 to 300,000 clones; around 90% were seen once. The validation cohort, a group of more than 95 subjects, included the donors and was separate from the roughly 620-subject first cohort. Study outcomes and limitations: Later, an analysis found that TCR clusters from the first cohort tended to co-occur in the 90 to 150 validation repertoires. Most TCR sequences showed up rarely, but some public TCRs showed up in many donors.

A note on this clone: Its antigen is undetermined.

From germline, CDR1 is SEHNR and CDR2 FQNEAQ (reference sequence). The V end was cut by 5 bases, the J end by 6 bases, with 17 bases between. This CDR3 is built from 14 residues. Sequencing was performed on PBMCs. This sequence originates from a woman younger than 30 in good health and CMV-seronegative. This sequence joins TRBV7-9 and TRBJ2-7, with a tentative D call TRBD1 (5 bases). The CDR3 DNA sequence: TGTGCCAGCAGCCCCACTCAGGGTTCAGTCGAGCAGTACGTC. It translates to CASSPTQGSVEQYV.